The entry below describes one T cell receptor (beta chain). Antigen unknown. V shed 4 bases and J 9 bases; nucleotides not matched to a gene: 3. The CDR3 spans 12 residues. The germline CDR1 and CDR2 sequences are MDHEN and SYDVKM. This entry is derived from a study of shared clonotypes between healthy human individuals. Study in general: Samples came from two female and three male donors aged 18 to 49.

Every immunoSEQ plate was one replicate of a subset's evenly spread DNA. Some clones are missing from TCRdb's copy, which holds only in-frame ones; the method was immunoSEQ multiplex PCR. The sample has roughly 380,000 clones; 90% to 98% are singletons. Overall study results and limits: Larger estimated richness was generally recorded for naive subsets relative to memory subsets. Non-shared clonotypes were found to have lower generation probabilities than the clonotypes that were shared by all four of the sorted-subset donors.

The sequence was obtained from a man aged 25-40 years in good health. The rearrangement joins TRBV28 to TRBJ2-3, with 8 bases matching TRBD1. The sequencing input was memory CD8+ T cells sorted from blood. Subset in this sample: CD45RO+ cells pooled with CCR7-negative TemRA cells. The CDR3 protein is CASSSWTGTQYF. The CDR3, as DNA: TGTGCCAGCAGTTCCTGGACAGGGACGCAGTATTTT.